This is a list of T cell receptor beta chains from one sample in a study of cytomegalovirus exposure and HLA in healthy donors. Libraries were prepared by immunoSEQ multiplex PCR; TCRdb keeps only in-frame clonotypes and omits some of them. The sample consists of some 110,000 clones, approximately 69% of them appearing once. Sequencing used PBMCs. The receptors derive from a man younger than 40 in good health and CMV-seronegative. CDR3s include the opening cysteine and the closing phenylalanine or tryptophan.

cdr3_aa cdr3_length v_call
CASSKRPFNQPQHF 14 TRBV28
CASSPKAGGRETQYF 15 TRBV5-4
CASTPRASGSYEQYF 15 TRBV6-1
CASSSPASSGRGPPRSYNEQFF 22 TRBV2
CSVTHPDRLEQYF 13 TRBV29-1
CASSSGGRATYEQYF 15 TRBV27
CAWFKNTGELFF 12 TRBV30
CASSRQEYEQYF 12 TRBV7-9
CASLKKGQGPYEQYF 15 TRBV27
CASRGYYNSPLHF 13 TRBV25-1
CASRLIRTLIATEAFF 16 TRBV28
CASSFDGRASYEQYF 15 TRBV11-2
CASSQVPLAGGGNEQFF 17 TRBV4-2
CASSQDSVAGTNYEQYF 17 TRBV4-3
CATGSLMRETQYF 13 TRBV30
CASSLLGQGRNQPQHF 16 TRBV28
CASSLRTGQGTAEAFF 16 TRBV5-6
CASSPRTSTDTQYF 14 TRBV18
CASSSHTSGSGADTQYF 17 TRBV7-2
CASSPRRGPRRESTEAFF 18 TRBV7-9
CASSERNRGLSQPQHF 16 TRBV2
CASSEGSDTGELFF 14 TRBV10-2
CASSSQETGSSGNTIYF 17 TRBV5-4
CASSRSRLAGGTDTQYF 17 TRBV4-2
CASSRSATNEKLFF 14 TRBV4-3
CASSLNRINSYEQYF 15 TRBV5-1
CASSRGTGPNTGELFF 16 TRBV4-3
CASKPGQGTKAFF 13 TRBV6-5
CASSTQGVSDTQYF 14 TRBV19
CASSADTYEQYF 12 TRBV27
CASSFRGQGETQYF 14 TRBV5-4
CASSLGDFYEQYF 13 TRBV7-9
CASSYGRRETQYF 13 TRBV7-3
CASSLVRLAGGTDTQYF 17 TRBV5-1
CASSPSAGTGVADTQYF 17 TRBV4-2
CASSSQPQGAMNTEAFF 17 TRBV7-2
CASSDWTMFSDTQYF 15 TRBV25-1
CSVEEGGYTDTQYF 14 TRBV29-1
CASTTGGGGSYEQYF 15 TRBV5-4
CASSPGLAEPQFF 13 TRBV11-3
CSGGGQGYGYTF 12 TRBV29-1
CASSVGEKTFF 11 TRBV2
CASSWDRDRASYEQYF 16 TRBV5-1
CASSLYGRGYSGANVLTF 18 TRBV7-3
CASSLFREGGGLTSSYEQYF 20 TRBV27
CASSAAGPYNEQFF 14 TRBV25-1
CASSIQGTEVEPYEQYF 17 TRBV25-1
CASRRGRGTNTGELFF 16 TRBV28
CASSLSGDTLQETQYF 16 TRBV7-3
CASSSDTIAGELFF 14 TRBV2
CATRRVTGELFF 12 TRBV5-3
CASTIRDSREKLFF 14 TRBV19
CASSLAASYEQYF 13 TRBV7-2